This T cell receptor beta chain is from a study of shared clonotypes between healthy human individuals. Study outcomes and limitations: Sequencing of the sorted subsets was shown by rarefaction to be incomplete despite large depth. Sequencing depth was expected to influence donor clonotype sharing.

Of note for this clone: Its antigen is undetermined.

CDR1 and CDR2 from the germline V gene are MGHRA and YSYEKL. The CDR3 runs 16 residues. V lost 4 bases, J lost 1 base, and 6 bases stayed unmatched. Naive CD8 isolation took CD45RO-negative cells positively selected for CCR7 and excluded terminally differentiated effector memory CD45RA+ cells. Each donor was a Caucasian adult residing in Nashville, Tennessee. As originally analysed: ImmunoSEQ supplied junction-only sequences lacking quality scores, so filtering was different. The method was immunoSEQ multiplex PCR; TCRdb's version includes in-frame clones alone and lacks a portion of them. V and J calls and clone size are as listed in that table; D and trimming were resolved from the DNA. The table has approximately 600,000 clones, 85% to 95% seen once.

The sequence was collected from a woman aged 25 to 39 in good health. The V gene is TRBV4-1, the J gene TRBJ1-5; 8 positions match TRBD1. The source material was naive CD8+ T cells sorted from blood. CDR3 sequence (DNA): TGCGCCAGCAGCCCACGCCAGGGGGCGAGCAATCAGCCCCAGCATTTT. Its protein is CASSPRQGASNQPQHF.